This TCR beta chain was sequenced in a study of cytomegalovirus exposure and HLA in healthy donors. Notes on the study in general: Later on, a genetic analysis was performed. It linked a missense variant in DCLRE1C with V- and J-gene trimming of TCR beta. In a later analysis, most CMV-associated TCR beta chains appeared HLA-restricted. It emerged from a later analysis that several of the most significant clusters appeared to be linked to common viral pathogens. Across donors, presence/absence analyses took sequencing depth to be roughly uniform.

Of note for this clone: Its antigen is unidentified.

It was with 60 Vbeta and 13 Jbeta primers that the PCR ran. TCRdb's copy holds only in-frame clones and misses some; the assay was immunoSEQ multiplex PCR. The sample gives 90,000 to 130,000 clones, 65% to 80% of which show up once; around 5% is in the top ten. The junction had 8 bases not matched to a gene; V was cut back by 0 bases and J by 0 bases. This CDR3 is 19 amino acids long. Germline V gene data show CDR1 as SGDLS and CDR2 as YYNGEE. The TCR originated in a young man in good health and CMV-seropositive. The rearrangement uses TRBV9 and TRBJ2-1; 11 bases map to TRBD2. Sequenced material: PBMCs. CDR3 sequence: CASSVGGSGGAYSYNEQFF. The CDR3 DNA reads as TGTGCCAGCAGCGTAGGAGGTAGCGGGGGGGCGTACTCCTACAATGAGCAGTTCTTC.